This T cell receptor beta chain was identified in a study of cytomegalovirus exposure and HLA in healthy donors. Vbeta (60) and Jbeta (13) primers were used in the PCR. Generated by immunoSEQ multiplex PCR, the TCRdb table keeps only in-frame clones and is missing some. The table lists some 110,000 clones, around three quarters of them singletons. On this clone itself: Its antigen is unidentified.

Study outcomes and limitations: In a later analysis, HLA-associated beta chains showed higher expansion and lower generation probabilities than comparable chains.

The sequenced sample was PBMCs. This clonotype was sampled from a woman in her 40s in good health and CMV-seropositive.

The CDR3 loop is CASSLAGDTQYF. The CDR3 region has the DNA TGTGCCAGCAGCTTAGCGGGAGATACGCAGTATTTT. This chain links TRBV11-2 with TRBJ2-3; D is ambiguous. Germline loops: CDR1 SGHAT, CDR2 FQNNGV. V was pared by 1 base and J by 5 bases, with 4 bases between. The length of the CDR3 is 12 residues.